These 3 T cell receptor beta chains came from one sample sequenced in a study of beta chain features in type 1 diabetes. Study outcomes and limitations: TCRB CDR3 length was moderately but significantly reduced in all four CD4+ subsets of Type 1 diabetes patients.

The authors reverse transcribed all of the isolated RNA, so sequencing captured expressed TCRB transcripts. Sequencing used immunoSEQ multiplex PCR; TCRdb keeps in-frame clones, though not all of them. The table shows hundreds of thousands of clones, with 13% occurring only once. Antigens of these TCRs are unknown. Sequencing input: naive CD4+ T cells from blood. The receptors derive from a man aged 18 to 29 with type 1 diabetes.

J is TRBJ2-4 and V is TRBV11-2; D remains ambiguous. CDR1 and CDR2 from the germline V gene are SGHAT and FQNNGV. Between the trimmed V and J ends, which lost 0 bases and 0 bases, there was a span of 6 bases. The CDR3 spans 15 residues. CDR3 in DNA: TGTGCCAGCAGCTTAGAATCCCTAGCCAAAAACATTCAGTACTTC. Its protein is CASSLESLAKNIQYF.

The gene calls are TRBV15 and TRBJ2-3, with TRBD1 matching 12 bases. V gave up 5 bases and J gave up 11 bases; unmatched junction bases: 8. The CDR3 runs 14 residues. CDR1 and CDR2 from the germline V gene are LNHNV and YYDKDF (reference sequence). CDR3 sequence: CATSLPGTGGVQYF. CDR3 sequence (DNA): TGTGCCACCAGCCTTCCCGGGACAGGGGGCGTGCAGTATTTT.

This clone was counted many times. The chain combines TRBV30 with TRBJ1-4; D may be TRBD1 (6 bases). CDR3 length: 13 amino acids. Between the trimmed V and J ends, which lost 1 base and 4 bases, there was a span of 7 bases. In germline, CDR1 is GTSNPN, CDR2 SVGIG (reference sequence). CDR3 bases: TGTGCCTGGAGTGCACAGGGTAATGAAAAACTGTTTTTT. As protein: CAWSAQGNEKLFF.